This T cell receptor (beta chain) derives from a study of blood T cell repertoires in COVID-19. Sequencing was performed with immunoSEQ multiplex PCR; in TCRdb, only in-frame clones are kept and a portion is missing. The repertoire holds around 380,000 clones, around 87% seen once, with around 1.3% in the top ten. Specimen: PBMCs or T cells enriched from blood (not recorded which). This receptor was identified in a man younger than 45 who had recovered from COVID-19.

The CDR3: CASIQGGRNEQFF. CDR3 DNA: TGTGCCAGCATCCAGGGGGGTAGAAATGAGCAGTTCTTC. The J gene is TRBJ2-1, the V gene TRBV12-3 or TRBV12-4, with a weak D call TRBD1 (7 bases). The germline V and J ends were trimmed by 7 bases and 7 bases, with 14 bases remaining between them. The CDR3 extends over 13 amino acids.